The clone carrying this TCR beta chain came up many times. What it binds is not known. The data derive from a study of T cells after yellow fever vaccination. Study in general: SMART-Seq v4 Ultra Low Input handled preparation of low-cell-number fractions. Study-level results: Most clones from primary vaccination were detected again post-booster (around 95% CD4, roughly 90% CD8).

The CDR3 sequence is 13 residues long. Germline V gene sequence: CDR1 SGHVS, CDR2 FNYEAQ. V was shortened by 5 bases and J by 6 bases, with 12 bases between the two germline ends. Universal primer sites and UMIs were introduced during 5'RACE template-switching synthesis of TCR cDNA. TCRdb recomputed calls from the 5' RACE reads with MiXCR, one row per CDR3 protein. This repertoire shows some 100,000 distinct CDR3 sequences, approximately 7.1% found once; its top ten account for 2.7%. This sample comprised CD4+ T cells sorted from PBMCs, obtained more than 35 days after the first yellow fever vaccination. The rearrangement joins TRBV7-6 to TRBJ2-3; D uncertain. The clonotype originates from a man between 18 and 35 years old who received the YFV17D yellow fever vaccine. The CDR3, as DNA: TGTGCCAGCAGCATACAGCATCCGGATACGCAGTATTTT. This codes for CASSIQHPDTQYF.